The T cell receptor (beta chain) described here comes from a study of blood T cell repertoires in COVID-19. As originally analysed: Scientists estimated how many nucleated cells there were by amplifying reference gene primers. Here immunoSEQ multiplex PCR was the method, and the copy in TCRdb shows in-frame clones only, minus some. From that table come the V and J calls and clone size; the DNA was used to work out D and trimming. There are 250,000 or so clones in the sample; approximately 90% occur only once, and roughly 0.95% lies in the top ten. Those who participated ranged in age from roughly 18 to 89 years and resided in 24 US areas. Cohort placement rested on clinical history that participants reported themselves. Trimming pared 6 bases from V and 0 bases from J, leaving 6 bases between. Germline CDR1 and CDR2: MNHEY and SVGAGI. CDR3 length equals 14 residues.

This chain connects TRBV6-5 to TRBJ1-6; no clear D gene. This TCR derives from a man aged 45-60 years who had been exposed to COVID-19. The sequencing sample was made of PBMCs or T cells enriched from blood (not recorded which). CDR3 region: CASRGSSYNSPLHF. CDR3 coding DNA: TGTGCCAGCAGGGGCAGCTCCTATAATTCACCCCTCCACTTT.